The rows below give T cell receptor beta chains drawn from one sample of a study of blood T cell repertoires in COVID-19. Method: immunoSEQ multiplex PCR; TCRdb's copy keeps in-frame clones and lacks some. This table has about 100,000 clones, 85% to 90% appearing once. The sequenced material came from peripheral blood. These receptors came from a human donor in a cohort sampled during active COVID-19. CDR3s include the opening cysteine and the closing phenylalanine or tryptophan. Each record gives: J gene, V gene, D gene, clone size, CDR3 protein, CDR3 DNA. The D gene is left open where the match is weak. Clone size is given for some rows only: seen once, a few or many times, or a class if the clone is expanded.

j_call: TRBJ2-6
v_call: TRBV6-4
d_call: TRBD1
clone_size: NA
cdr3_aa: CASSTGESSGANVLTF
cdr3_nt: TGTGCCAGCTCGACAGGGGAAAGCTCTGGGGCCAACGTCCTGACTTTC

j_call: TRBJ2-7
v_call: TRBV4-3
d_call: TRBD2
clone_size: few
cdr3_aa: CASSQDALAEDYEQYF
cdr3_nt: TGCGCCAGCAGCCAAGATGCTCTAGCGGAAGACTACGAGCAGTACTTC

j_call: TRBJ1-1
v_call: TRBV6-2/TRBV6-3
d_call: NA
clone_size: once
cdr3_aa: CASSDDSYTEAFF
cdr3_nt: TGTGCCAGCAGTGATGACAGTTACACTGAAGCTTTCTTT

j_call: TRBJ2-7
v_call: TRBV28
d_call: TRBD2
clone_size: NA
cdr3_aa: CASYGGAGGYGVEQYF
cdr3_nt: TGTGCCAGTTACGGGGGAGCGGGAGGATATGGGGTCGAGCAGTACTTC

j_call: TRBJ2-7
v_call: TRBV7-9
d_call: TRBD1
clone_size: NA
cdr3_aa: CASSLGQDPYEQYF
cdr3_nt: TGTGCCAGCAGCTTGGGACAGGATCCCTACGAGCAGTACTTC

j_call: TRBJ2-5
v_call: TRBV2
d_call: TRBD2
clone_size: NA
cdr3_aa: CASSRLAGRFETQYF
cdr3_nt: TGTGCCAGCAGTCGACTAGCGGGGAGGTTCGAGACCCAGTACTTC

j_call: TRBJ1-4
v_call: TRBV5-6
d_call: NA
clone_size: NA
cdr3_aa: CASSWGPTPATNEKLFF
cdr3_nt: TGTGCCAGCAGCTGGGGCCCTACACCTGCAACTAATGAAAAACTGTTTTTT

j_call: TRBJ2-7
v_call: TRBV18
d_call: NA
clone_size: once
cdr3_aa: CASSPSQGLRSYEQYF
cdr3_nt: TGTGCCAGCTCCCCCTCGCAGGGTCTTAGGTCCTACGAGCAGTACTTC

j_call: TRBJ2-6
v_call: TRBV6-2/TRBV6-3
d_call: NA
clone_size: NA
cdr3_aa: CASSYSKAIPTSGANVLTF
cdr3_nt: TGTGCCAGCAGTTACTCGAAAGCGATCCCTACCTCTGGGGCCAACGTCCTGACTTTC

j_call: TRBJ1-2
v_call: TRBV4-3
d_call: TRBD1
clone_size: NA
cdr3_aa: CASSQEDRGDGYTF
cdr3_nt: TGCGCCAGCAGCCAAGAGGACAGGGGAGACGGCTACACCTTC

j_call: TRBJ2-3
v_call: TRBV5-1
d_call: NA
clone_size: once
cdr3_aa: CASQTGVPTDTQYF
cdr3_nt: TGCGCCAGCCAGACAGGAGTGCCCACAGATACGCAGTATTTT

j_call: TRBJ1-2
v_call: TRBV5-1
d_call: NA
clone_size: NA
cdr3_aa: CASRHRQSSNYGYTF
cdr3_nt: TGCGCCAGCCGCCATAGACAGAGTTCTAACTATGGCTACACCTTC

j_call: TRBJ1-3
v_call: TRBV28
d_call: NA
clone_size: NA
cdr3_aa: CASSLNSIRHLSGNTIYF
cdr3_nt: TGTGCCAGCAGTTTAAACAGCATACGACACTTATCTGGAAACACCATATATTTT

j_call: TRBJ1-2
v_call: TRBV28
d_call: TRBD1
clone_size: NA
cdr3_aa: CASSPGTGIYGYTF
cdr3_nt: TGTGCCAGCAGCCCGGGGACAGGAATCTATGGCTACACCTTC

j_call: TRBJ2-1
v_call: TRBV6-5
d_call: NA
clone_size: NA
cdr3_aa: CASSSTGLNNEQFF
cdr3_nt: TGTGCCAGCAGTTCAACGGGACTTAACAATGAGCAGTTCTTC

j_call: TRBJ2-3
v_call: TRBV29-1
d_call: NA
clone_size: NA
cdr3_aa: CSVDGGTDTQYF
cdr3_nt: TGCAGCGTTGACGGGGGCACAGATACGCAGTATTTT

j_call: TRBJ2-4
v_call: TRBV11-3
d_call: NA
clone_size: NA
cdr3_aa: CASSPSPWEDIQYF
cdr3_nt: TGTGCCAGCAGCCCCTCCCCATGGGAGGACATTCAGTACTTC

j_call: TRBJ2-1
v_call: TRBV18
d_call: NA
clone_size: NA
cdr3_aa: CASSDTSPSSYNEQFF
cdr3_nt: TGTGCCAGCTCAGACACTAGCCCAAGCTCCTACAATGAGCAGTTCTTC

j_call: TRBJ2-1
v_call: TRBV27
d_call: TRBD2
clone_size: NA
cdr3_aa: CASSGFPTSGINEQFF
cdr3_nt: TGTGCCAGCAGTGGTTTTCCGACTAGCGGGATCAATGAGCAGTTCTTC

j_call: TRBJ1-5
v_call: TRBV6-4
d_call: TRBD1
clone_size: few
cdr3_aa: CASRLDRRYQPQHF
cdr3_nt: TGTGCCAGCAGGTTGGACAGGAGATATCAGCCCCAGCATTTT

j_call: TRBJ2-5
v_call: TRBV19
d_call: NA
clone_size: once
cdr3_aa: CASGPVDQETQYF
cdr3_nt: TGTGCCAGTGGGCCGGTAGATCAAGAGACCCAGTACTTC

j_call: TRBJ2-3
v_call: TRBV7-9
d_call: NA
clone_size: NA
cdr3_aa: CASSLGLGVTDTQYF
cdr3_nt: TGTGCCAGCAGCTTAGGACTCGGGGTCACAGATACGCAGTATTTT

j_call: TRBJ1-2
v_call: TRBV7-9
d_call: NA
clone_size: NA
cdr3_aa: CASSLGGLGGYTF
cdr3_nt: TGTGCCAGCAGCTTAGGAGGGCTTGGTGGCTACACCTTC

j_call: TRBJ2-3
v_call: TRBV24-1
d_call: TRBD1
clone_size: NA
cdr3_aa: CATRDRGPSGTDTQYF
cdr3_nt: TGTGCCACCAGGGACAGGGGGCCGTCTGGCACAGATACGCAGTATTTT

j_call: TRBJ1-2
v_call: TRBV28
d_call: NA
clone_size: NA
cdr3_aa: CASSPQGGGYTF
cdr3_nt: TGTGCCAGCAGTCCACAGGGTGGTGGCTACACCTTC

j_call: TRBJ2-2
v_call: TRBV7-9
d_call: NA
clone_size: few
cdr3_aa: CASSSPSGELFF
cdr3_nt: TGTGCCAGCAGCTCCCCCTCCGGGGAGCTGTTTTTT

j_call: TRBJ2-2
v_call: TRBV6-1
d_call: TRBD2
clone_size: NA
cdr3_aa: CASSERLAAGELFF
cdr3_nt: TGTGCCAGCAGTGAAAGACTAGCCGCCGGGGAGCTGTTTTTT

j_call: TRBJ2-1
v_call: TRBV28
d_call: TRBD1
clone_size: NA
cdr3_aa: CASSSAVDRDEQFF
cdr3_nt: TGTGCCAGCAGTTCCGCCGTGGACAGGGATGAGCAGTTCTTC

j_call: TRBJ2-3
v_call: TRBV7-3
d_call: NA
clone_size: NA
cdr3_aa: CASSLIGGVSGRTDTQYF
cdr3_nt: TGTGCCAGCAGCTTAATTGGTGGGGTGAGCGGCCGCACAGATACGCAGTATTTT

j_call: TRBJ2-5
v_call: TRBV29-1
d_call: NA
clone_size: NA
cdr3_aa: CSVSPGVWETQYF
cdr3_nt: TGCAGCGTTTCACCGGGAGTCTGGGAGACCCAGTACTTC

j_call: TRBJ1-3
v_call: TRBV10-3
d_call: NA
clone_size: NA
cdr3_aa: CAISPRGGRVGNTIYF
cdr3_nt: TGTGCCATCAGTCCGAGGGGGGGGCGAGTCGGAAACACCATATATTTT

j_call: TRBJ1-2
v_call: TRBV20-1
d_call: NA
clone_size: NA
cdr3_aa: CSASRADNYGYTF
cdr3_nt: TGCAGTGCTAGTCGTGCGGATAACTATGGCTACACCTTC

j_call: TRBJ2-5
v_call: TRBV10-3
d_call: TRBD1
clone_size: NA
cdr3_aa: CAISEPGQQETQYF
cdr3_nt: TGTGCCATCAGTGAGCCGGGACAGCAAGAGACCCAGTACTTC

j_call: TRBJ1-2
v_call: TRBV28
d_call: NA
clone_size: NA
cdr3_aa: CASILTGGSNGYTF
cdr3_nt: TGTGCCAGCATCCTGACAGGCGGGTCTAATGGCTACACCTTC

j_call: TRBJ2-2
v_call: TRBV5-1
d_call: NA
clone_size: NA
cdr3_aa: CASSFVQGSTGELFF
cdr3_nt: TGCGCCAGCAGCTTTGTCCAGGGCTCCACCGGGGAGCTGTTTTTT

j_call: TRBJ1-1
v_call: TRBV6-5
d_call: TRBD1
clone_size: NA
cdr3_aa: CASPDRGTEAFF
cdr3_nt: TGTGCCAGCCCGGACAGGGGCACTGAAGCTTTCTTT

j_call: TRBJ1-4
v_call: TRBV19
d_call: NA
clone_size: NA
cdr3_aa: CASSLLGARLNEKLFF
cdr3_nt: TGTGCCAGTAGTCTTCTGGGGGCCCGCCTTAATGAAAAACTGTTTTTT

j_call: TRBJ2-1
v_call: TRBV27
d_call: NA
clone_size: NA
cdr3_aa: CASSLSAGPYFYNEQFF
cdr3_nt: TGTGCCAGCAGTTTATCGGCGGGGCCCTATTTCTACAATGAGCAGTTCTTC